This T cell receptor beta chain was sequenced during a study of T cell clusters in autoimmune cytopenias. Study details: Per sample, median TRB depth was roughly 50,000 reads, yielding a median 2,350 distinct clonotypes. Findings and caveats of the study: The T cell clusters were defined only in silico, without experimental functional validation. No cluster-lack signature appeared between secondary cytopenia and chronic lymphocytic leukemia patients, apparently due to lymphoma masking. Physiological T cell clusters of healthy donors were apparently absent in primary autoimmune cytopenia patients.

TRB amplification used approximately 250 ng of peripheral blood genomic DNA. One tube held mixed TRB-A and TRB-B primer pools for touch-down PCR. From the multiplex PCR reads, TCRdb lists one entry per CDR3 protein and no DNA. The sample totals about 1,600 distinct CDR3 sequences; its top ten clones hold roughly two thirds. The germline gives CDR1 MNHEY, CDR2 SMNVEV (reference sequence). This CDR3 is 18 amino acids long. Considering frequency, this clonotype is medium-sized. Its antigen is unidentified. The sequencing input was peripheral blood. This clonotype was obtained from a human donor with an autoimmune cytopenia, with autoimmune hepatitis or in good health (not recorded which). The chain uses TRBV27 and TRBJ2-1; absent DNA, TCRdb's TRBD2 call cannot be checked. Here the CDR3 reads CASSSAGTSGRRDNEQFF.